This entry lists 31 T cell receptor beta chains sequenced from one sample in a study of PD-L1 blockade in urothelial cancer. This sample's time point: pretreatment peripheral blood. Profiled with immunoSEQ multiplex PCR; TCRdb holds only in-frame clones, not every one. The profile shows about 95,000 clones, about nine tenths of them singletons. Here the sequenced sample was PBMCs, taken around atezolizumab (anti-PD-L1) treatment. Every receptor here comes from a man aged 55 to 69 with urothelial cancer.

V usage is TRBV28 and J usage is TRBJ2-5; 7 bases agree with TRBD1. The CDR3 loop spans 12 amino acids. In germline, CDR1 is MDHEN, CDR2 SYDVKM. CDR3 residues: CASSGQEETQYF. DNA of the CDR3: TGTGCGAGCTCCGGACAGGAAGAGACCCAGTACTTC.

V usage is TRBV18 and J usage is TRBJ2-7; D might be TRBD1 (6 bases). V lost 2 bases, J lost 7 bases, and 18 bases lay in between. Germline V gene lookup returns CDR1 KGHSH and CDR2 LQKENI. This CDR3 has 15 residues. This CDR3 reads CASSPRTADRGEQYF. CDR3 DNA: TGTGCCAGCTCACCAAGGACAGCTGACCGAGGGGAGCAGTACTTC.

V usage is TRBV7-6 and J usage is TRBJ2-5, with TRBD2 matching 10 bases. This CDR3 contains 16 residues. The germline V gene has CDR1 SGHVS and CDR2 FNYEAQ. Trimming at V came to 7 bases and at J to 4 bases, leaving 12 bases not matched to a gene. CDR3 DNA sequence: TGTGCCAGCACCGAGGGGAGCGGGGGGGCCGGAGAGACCCAGTACTTC. Translating it yields CASTEGSGGAGETQYF.

A few counts support this clone. V and J are TRBV7-9 and TRBJ1-2, with 10 nucleotides matching TRBD1. From germline, CDR1 is SEHNR and CDR2 FQNEAQ (reference sequence). The CDR3 has 16 amino acids. With 5 bases clipped from V and 4 bases from J, the junction kept 10 bases outside the gene matches. The CDR3 bases are TGTGCCAGCAGCACCGGGACAGGGGTAGTTAGCTATGGCTACACCTTC. This translates into CASSTGTGVVSYGYTF.

The gene calls are TRBV9 and TRBJ2-5; tentative D call: TRBD2 (6 bases). V was clipped by 0 bases and J by 2 bases, with 14 bases between them. CDR3 length: 16 amino acids. Germline CDR1 and CDR2: SGDLS and YYNGEE. Written as DNA, the CDR3 is TGTGCCAGCAGCGTAGGACCCTCGCGGGAACAAGAGACCCAGTACTTC. It is translated as CASSVGPSREQETQYF.

The chain has TRBV5-6 and TRBJ2-5; possible D gene TRBD2, 5 bases. From germline, CDR1 is SGHDT and CDR2 YYEEEE. This CDR3 spans 15 amino acids. Trimming stripped 1 base from V and 5 bases from J, with 15 bases between. The CDR3 DNA sequence: TGTGCCAGCAGCTTGAATGAGGGAGACTTCGAGACCCAGTACTTC. It codes for CASSLNEGDFETQYF.

V gene TRBV9 combines with J gene TRBJ2-3; 8 nucleotides match TRBD1. The CDR3 is made up of 16 amino acids. From germline, CDR1 is SGDLS and CDR2 YYNGEE. Trimming removed 3 bases from V and 4 bases from J; junction bases left unmatched: 10. In DNA, the CDR3 is TGTGCCAGCAGCGAAAGAGAGACAGGGGCTCCAGATACGCAGTATTTT. It codes for CASSERETGAPDTQYF.

Written as DNA, the CDR3 is TGTGCCAGCAGCCTATACGAGCAGTACTTC. Amino acid sequence: CASSLYEQYF. This rearrangement joins TRBV2 to TRBJ2-7; D unresolved. V was shortened by 6 bases and J by 4 bases, with 4 bases between the two germline ends. The CDR3 is 10 residues long. CDR1 and CDR2 from the germline V gene are SNHLY and FYNNEI.

The chain links TRBV28 to TRBJ2-2, with D unresolved. Trimming took 1 base from V and 3 from J, leaving 15 bases between them. The germline V gene encodes CDR1 MDHEN and CDR2 SYDVKM. The CDR3 is 17 amino acids. CDR3 region: CASSLSRVSFYTGELFF. The CDR3, as DNA: TGTGCCAGCAGTTTATCACGGGTCAGTTTTTACACCGGGGAGCTGTTTTTT.

The chain couples TRBV4-1 to TRBJ2-7; TRBD1 is a possible D gene (5 bases). Germline loops: CDR1 MGHRA, CDR2 YSYEKL. This CDR3 is built from 14 residues. Trimming cost V 1 base and J 0 bases, with 7 bases left between them. The CDR3 DNA sequence: TGCGCCAGCAGCCAAGTGGACATCTCCTACGAGCAGTACTTC. Residues: CASSQVDISYEQYF.

The chain links TRBV5-6 to TRBJ1-5; 7 bases line up with TRBD1. The CDR3 consists of 16 residues. CDR1 is SGHDT and CDR2 is YYEEEE in the germline V gene. The trim removed 4 bases at V and 4 bases at J, leaving 11 bases unmatched. As DNA, the CDR3 is TGTGCCAGCAGCCATTATACAGGGGCAGGAAATCAGCCCCAGCATTTT. Translation: CASSHYTGAGNQPQHF.

This clone was seen once. The J gene is TRBJ1-2, the V gene TRBV6-5; no clear D gene. CDR1 is MNHEY, CDR2 SVGAGI, per germline. With 0 bases removed from V and 1 base from J, the gap between germline ends came to 12 bases. This CDR3 region has 16 residues. CDR3 DNA sequence: TGTGCCAGCAGTTACTCGAGGGTCGGGATTAACTATGGCTACACCTTC. Encoded protein: CASSYSRVGINYGYTF.

This chain joins TRBV10-1 and TRBJ2-1; 11 positions match TRBD2. V trimming: 4 bases; J trimming: 7 bases; junction bases outside the gene matches: 6. Looked up from germline, CDR1 is WNHNN and CDR2 is SYGVQD (reference sequence). The CDR3 contains 15 residues. The CDR3 DNA follows: TGCGCCAGCAGTGCCCCGGGACTAGCGGAGAATGAGCAGTTCTTC. This translates into CASSAPGLAENEQFF.

The chain combines TRBV19 with TRBJ2-1; the D gene is possibly TRBD2 (6 bases). V gave up 9 bases and J gave up 4 bases, with 19 bases separating them. The CDR3 sequence is 15 residues long. Germline V gene data show CDR1 as LNHDA and CDR2 as SQIVND (reference sequence). The CDR3 reads CARSRERIFYNEQFF. The CDR3 DNA reads TGTGCCAGGTCCCGGGAGCGGATTTTTTACAATGAGCAGTTCTTC.

This chain connects TRBV5-1 to TRBJ2-2; D unclear. CDR3 length: 14 amino acids. CDR1 is SGHRS and CDR2 is YFSETQ in the germline V gene. V lost 1 base and J 0 bases, leaving 4 bases between the germline ends. In DNA form, the CDR3 reads TGCGCCAGCAGCTTGCAGGCGAACACCGGGGAGCTGTTTTTT. Translated, it gives CASSLQANTGELFF.

The J gene is TRBJ1-1, the V gene TRBV7-8, with D maybe TRBD1 (6 bases). Deletions cut 1 base from V and 3 bases from J, with 15 bases between. From germline, CDR1 is SGHVS and CDR2 FQNEAQ. The CDR3 runs to 16 residues. The CDR3 reads CASSLDFEQGYTEAFF. The DNA of the CDR3 is TGTGCCAGCAGCTTAGACTTTGAACAGGGATACACTGAAGCTTTCTTT. Combining the CDR3 with reference TRBV7-8 and TRBJ1-1 gives the whole variable domain GAGVSQSPRYKVAKRGQDVALRCDPISGHVSLFWYQQALGQGPEFLTYFQNEAQLDKSGLPSDRFFAERPEGSVSTLKIQRTQQEDSAVYLCASSLDFEQGYTEAFFGQGTRLTVV.

This chain joins TRBV4-2 and TRBJ2-1; TRBD2 aligns across 7 bases. CDR3 length: 17 residues. The V gene's germline CDR1 is LGHNA and CDR2 YNFKEQ. Trimming at V came to 0 bases and at J to 0 bases, leaving 5 bases not matched to a gene. The chain's CDR3 is CASSQEVRTSSYNEQFF. In nucleotides, the CDR3 is TGTGCCAGCAGCCAAGAAGTGAGGACTAGCTCCTACAATGAGCAGTTCTTC.

The V and J genes are TRBV19 and TRBJ2-6; maybe TRBD1 (6 bases). Trimming took 7 bases from V and 0 from J, leaving 16 bases between them. This CDR3 comprises 17 residues. Germline CDR1 reads LNHDA; CDR2 reads SQIVND (reference sequence). The CDR3 nucleotides are TGTGCCAGTACCGTCATTCGGACAGACTCTGGGGCCAACGTCCTGACTTTC. This sequence encodes CASTVIRTDSGANVLTF.

This chain connects TRBV10-3 to TRBJ2-1; 8 bases are shared with TRBD2. Losses at the gene ends were 4 bases for V and 7 bases for J; bases not matched to a gene: 9. CDR3 length equals 15 residues. CDR1 ENHRY and CDR2 SYGVKD come from the germline V gene. CDR3 sequence (DNA): TGTGCCATCAGTGGACTAGCGAAAGGGACGAATGAGCAGTTCTTC. Its protein product is CAISGLAKGTNEQFF.

The chain joins TRBV4-2 to TRBJ2-7; 7 bases map to TRBD1. This CDR3 has 14 amino acids. Trimming removed 1 base from V and 3 bases from J; junction bases left unmatched: 3. Per the germline V gene, CDR1 is LGHNA and CDR2 is YNFKEQ. CDR3 nucleotides: TGTGCCAGCAGCCAAGGGACAGGACTCTACGAGCAGTACTTC. As protein: CASSQGTGLYEQYF.

The chain is built from TRBV29-1 and TRBJ2-7, with 7 bases identical to TRBD1. The germline V gene encodes CDR1 SQVTM and CDR2 ANQGSEA. Trimming at V came to 3 bases and at J to 1 base, leaving 6 bases not matched to a gene. The length of the CDR3 is 14 residues. The CDR3 sequence: CSVEGRGNSYEQYF. DNA of the CDR3: TGCAGCGTTGAGGGCAGGGGGAATTCCTACGAGCAGTACTTC.

This clone was recorded only once. The chain employs TRBV6-5 and TRBJ1-4; no clear D. The V and J ends lost 0 bases and 11 bases respectively, with 16 bases between them. The CDR3 length is 15 residues. The V gene's germline CDR1 is MNHEY and CDR2 SVGAGI. The CDR3 region is CASSYSQVVEGKLFF. CDR3 DNA: TGTGCCAGCAGTTACTCGCAGGTCGTCGAGGGTAAACTGTTTTTT.

This clone was detected once. The chain is built from TRBV7-2 and TRBJ2-2; a possible D gene is TRBD2 (5 bases). The CDR3 length is 19 residues. Trimming shortened V by 5 bases and J by 5 bases, and 27 bases separated the two germline ends. Germline CDR1 is SGHTA and CDR2 is FQGNSA. CDR3 sequence (DNA): TGTGCCAGCAGCCCCCCCTGGACTGCCTGGCCCCCTTTGACCGGGGAGCTGTTTTTT. This encodes CASSPPWTAWPPLTGELFF. Using reference TRBV7-2 and TRBJ2-2 for the parts outside the CDR3, the full variable domain is GAGVSQSPSNKVTEKGKDVELRCDPISGHTALYWYRQSLGQGLEFLIYFQGNSAPDKSGLPSDRFSAERTGGSVSTLTIQRTQQEDSAVYLCASSPPWTAWPPLTGELFFGEGSRLTVL.

This clone was observed once. The J gene is TRBJ2-5, the V gene TRBV11-1, with 9 bases fitting TRBD1. J was trimmed by 5 bases and V by 6 bases; bases with no gene match: 10. The CDR3 contains 15 residues. The germline CDR1 and CDR2 sequences are SGHAT and FQDESV (reference sequence). The CDR3, as DNA: TGTGCCAGCAGGGACAGGGGATCTAAATTGGAGACCCAGTACTTC. It yields the protein CASRDRGSKLETQYF.

This chain connects TRBV5-1 to TRBJ1-6, with TRBD1 identical over 12 bases. The V gene end was trimmed by 4 bases and the J gene end by 10 bases; junction bases not matched to a gene: 15. From germline, CDR1 is SGHRS and CDR2 YFSETQ. The CDR3 has 18 amino acids. The DNA of the CDR3 is TGCGCCAGCAGCATAACTCCCGGGACAGGGGGCGCGGGCTCACCCCTCCACTTT. It encodes CASSITPGTGGAGSPLHF.

The chain is built from TRBV6-5 and TRBJ1-1, with D uncertain. V lost 5 bases and J lost 8, with 15 bases in between. This CDR3 is built from 13 residues. Germline CDR1 and CDR2: MNHEY and SVGAGI. The DNA for the CDR3 is TGTGCCAGCAGTCAGCGGGCAGTTTCAGAAGCTTTCTTT. Translation gives CASSQRAVSEAFF.

The V call is TRBV7-9, the J call TRBJ2-7; a possible D gene is TRBD2 (6 bases). The V and J ends lost 4 bases and 7 bases respectively, with 14 bases between them. This CDR3 comprises 13 residues. Germline CDR1 reads SEHNR; CDR2 reads FQNEAQ (reference sequence). CDR3 loop: CASSSSGRGEQYF. Here the CDR3 DNA reads TGTGCCAGCAGCTCTTCAGGGCGGGGTGAGCAGTACTTC.

The chain combines TRBV30 with TRBJ2-1; possibly TRBD1 for D (5 bases). The CDR3 covers 15 residues. Germline CDR1 is GTSNPN and CDR2 is SVGIG (reference sequence). V dropped 3 bases and J dropped 0 bases, with 12 bases sitting between them. The CDR3 nucleotides read TGTGCCTGGAGGGAAGGGGCTAGCTCCTACAATGAGCAGTTCTTC. This sequence encodes CAWREGASSYNEQFF.

The chain couples TRBV9 to TRBJ2-5, with 7 bases aligning to TRBD2. The J segment lost 1 base and the V segment lost 4 bases, leaving 7 bases of the junction unmatched. The CDR3 is made up of 15 amino acids. Germline V gives CDR1 SGDLS, CDR2 YYNGEE. As DNA, the CDR3 is TGTGCCAGCAGCCTCTTGGGGGGGGTCCAAGAGACCCAGTACTTC. This gives the protein CASSLLGGVQETQYF.

This chain links TRBV7-3 with TRBJ2-7; 7 nucleotides match TRBD2. In germline, CDR1 is SGHTA, CDR2 FQGTGA. CDR3 size: 14 residues. The ends lost 5 bases at V and 3 bases at J; junction bases unmatched: 7. CDR3 sequence: CASSPLAGVYEQYF. In DNA, the CDR3 is TGTGCCAGCAGCCCCCTGGCGGGGGTCTACGAGCAGTACTTC.

The chain recombines TRBV5-4 with TRBJ2-7, with TRBD1 matching 8 bases. V lost 4 bases and J lost 2; bases outside the gene matches: 5. Germline-derived CDR1 and CDR2 are SGHNT and YYREEE (reference sequence). The CDR3 sequence is 14 residues long. CDR3 bases: TGTGCCAGCAGCCACGGACAGGGAACCTACGAGCAGTACTTC. This translates into CASSHGQGTYEQYF.